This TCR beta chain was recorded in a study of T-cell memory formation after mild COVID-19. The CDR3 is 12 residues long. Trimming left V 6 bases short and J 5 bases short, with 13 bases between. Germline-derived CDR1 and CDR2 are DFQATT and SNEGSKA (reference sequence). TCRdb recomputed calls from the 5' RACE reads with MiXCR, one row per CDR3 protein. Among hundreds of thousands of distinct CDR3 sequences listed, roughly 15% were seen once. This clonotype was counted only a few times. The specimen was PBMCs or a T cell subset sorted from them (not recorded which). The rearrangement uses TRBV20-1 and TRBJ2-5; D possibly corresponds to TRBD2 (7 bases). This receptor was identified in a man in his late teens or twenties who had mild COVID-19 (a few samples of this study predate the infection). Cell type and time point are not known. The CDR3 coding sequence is TGCAGTGCCTCGGGGGGCCGGGAGACCCAGTACTTC. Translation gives CSASGGRETQYF.